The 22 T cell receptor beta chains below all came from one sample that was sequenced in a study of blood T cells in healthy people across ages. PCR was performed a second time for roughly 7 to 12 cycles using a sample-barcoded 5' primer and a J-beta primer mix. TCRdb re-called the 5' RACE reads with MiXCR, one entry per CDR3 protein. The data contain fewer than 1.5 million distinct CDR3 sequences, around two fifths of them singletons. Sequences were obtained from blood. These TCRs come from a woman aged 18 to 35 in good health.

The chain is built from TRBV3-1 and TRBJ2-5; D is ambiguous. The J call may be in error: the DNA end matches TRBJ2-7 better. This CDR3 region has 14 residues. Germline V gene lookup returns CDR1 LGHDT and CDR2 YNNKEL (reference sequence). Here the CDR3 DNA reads TGTGCCAGCAGCCAGGCCGTCGTCGGCTACGAGCAGTACTTC. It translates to CASSQAVVGYEQYF.

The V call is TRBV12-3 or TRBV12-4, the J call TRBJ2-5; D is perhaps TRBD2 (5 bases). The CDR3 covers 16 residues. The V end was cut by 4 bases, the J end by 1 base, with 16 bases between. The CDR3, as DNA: TGTGCCAGCAGTTCCCTAGGCAGCGGAGCCCAAGAGACCCAGTACTTC. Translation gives CASSSLGSGAQETQYF.

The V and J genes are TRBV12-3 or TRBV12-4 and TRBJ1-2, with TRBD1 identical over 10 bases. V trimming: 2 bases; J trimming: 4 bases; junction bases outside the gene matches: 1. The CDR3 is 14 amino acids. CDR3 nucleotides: TGTGCCAGCAGTTTAAGGACAGGGGGCTATGGCTACACCTTC. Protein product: CASSLRTGGYGYTF.

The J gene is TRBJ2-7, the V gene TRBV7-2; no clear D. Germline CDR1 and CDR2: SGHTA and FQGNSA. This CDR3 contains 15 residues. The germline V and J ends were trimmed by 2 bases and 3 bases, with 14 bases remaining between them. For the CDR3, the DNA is TGTGCCAGCAGCTTATTTGCCGTCGGGTTCTACGAGCAGTACTTC. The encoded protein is CASSLFAVGFYEQYF. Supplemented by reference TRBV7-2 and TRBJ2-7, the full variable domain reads GAGVSQSPSNKVTEKGKDVELRCDPISGHTALYWYRQSLGQGLEFLIYFQGNSAPDKSGLPSDRFSAERTGGSVSTLTIQRTQQEDSAVYLCASSLFAVGFYEQYFGPGTRLTVT.

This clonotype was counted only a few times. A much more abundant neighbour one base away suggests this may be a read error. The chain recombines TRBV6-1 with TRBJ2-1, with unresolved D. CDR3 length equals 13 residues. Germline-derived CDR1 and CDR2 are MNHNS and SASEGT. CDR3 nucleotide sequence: TGTGTCACCGTCCGGGTGTGGGGAAATGAGCAGTTCTTC. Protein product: CVTVRVWGNEQFF.

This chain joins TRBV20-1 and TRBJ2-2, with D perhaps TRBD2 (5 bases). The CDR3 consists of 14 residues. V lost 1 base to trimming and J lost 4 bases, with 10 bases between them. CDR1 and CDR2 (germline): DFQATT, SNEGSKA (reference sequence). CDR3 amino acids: CSARARGSTGELFF. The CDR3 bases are TGCAGTGCTAGAGCCCGAGGGAGCACCGGGGAGCTGTTTTTT.

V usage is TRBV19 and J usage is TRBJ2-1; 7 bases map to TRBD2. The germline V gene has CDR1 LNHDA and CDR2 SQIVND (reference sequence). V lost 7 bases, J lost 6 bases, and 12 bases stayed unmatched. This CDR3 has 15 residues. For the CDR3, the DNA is TGTGCCAGTACCACAGCGGGAATCGGGCTCAATGAGCAGTTCTTC. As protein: CASTTAGIGLNEQFF.

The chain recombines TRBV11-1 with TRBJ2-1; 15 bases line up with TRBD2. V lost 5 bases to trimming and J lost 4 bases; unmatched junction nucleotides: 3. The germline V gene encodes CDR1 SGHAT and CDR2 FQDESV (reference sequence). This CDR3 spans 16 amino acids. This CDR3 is CASSKGLAGGYNEQFF. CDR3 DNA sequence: TGTGCCAGCAGCAAGGGACTAGCGGGAGGTTACAATGAGCAGTTCTTC. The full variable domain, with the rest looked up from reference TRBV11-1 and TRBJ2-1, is EAEVAQSPRYKITEKSQAVAFWCDPISGHATLYWYRQILGQGPELLVQFQDESVVDDSQLPKDRFSAERLKGVDSTLKIQPAELGDSAMYLCASSKGLAGGYNEQFFGPGTRLTVL.

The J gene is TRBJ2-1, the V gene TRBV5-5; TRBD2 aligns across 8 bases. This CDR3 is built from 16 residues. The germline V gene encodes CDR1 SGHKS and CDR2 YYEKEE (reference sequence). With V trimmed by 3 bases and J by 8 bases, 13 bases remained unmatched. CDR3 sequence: CASSSFSSGSNDEQFF. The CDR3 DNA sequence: TGTGCCAGCAGCTCGTTTTCGAGCGGGAGTAACGATGAGCAGTTCTTC.

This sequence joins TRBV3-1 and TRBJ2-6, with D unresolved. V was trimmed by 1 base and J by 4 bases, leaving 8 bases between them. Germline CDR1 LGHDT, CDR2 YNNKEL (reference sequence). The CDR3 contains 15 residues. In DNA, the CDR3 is TGTGCCAGCAGCCAAGCCAACCGGGGGGCCAACGTCCTGACTTTC. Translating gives CASSQANRGANVLTF.

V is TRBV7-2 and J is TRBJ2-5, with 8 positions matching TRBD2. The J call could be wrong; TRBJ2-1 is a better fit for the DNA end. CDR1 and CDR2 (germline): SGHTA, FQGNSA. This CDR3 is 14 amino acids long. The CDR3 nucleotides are TGTGCCAGCAGCTTAGTAGGGACTAGGGAGACCCAGTTCTTC. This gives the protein CASSLVGTRETQFF.

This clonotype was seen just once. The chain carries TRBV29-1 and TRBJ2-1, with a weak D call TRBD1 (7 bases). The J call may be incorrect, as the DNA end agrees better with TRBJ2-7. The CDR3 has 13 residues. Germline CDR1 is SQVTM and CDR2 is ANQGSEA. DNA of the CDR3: TGCAGCGTGGAGGGACAGAGCTACAATGAGCAGTACTTC. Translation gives CSVEGQSYNEQYF.

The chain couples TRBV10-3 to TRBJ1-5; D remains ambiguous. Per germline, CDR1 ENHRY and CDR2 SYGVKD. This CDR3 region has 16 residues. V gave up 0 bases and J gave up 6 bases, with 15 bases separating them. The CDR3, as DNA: TGTGCCATCAGTGAGTCGGAGGCGACAATACTTCAGCCCCAGCATTTT. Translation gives CAISESEATILQPQHF.

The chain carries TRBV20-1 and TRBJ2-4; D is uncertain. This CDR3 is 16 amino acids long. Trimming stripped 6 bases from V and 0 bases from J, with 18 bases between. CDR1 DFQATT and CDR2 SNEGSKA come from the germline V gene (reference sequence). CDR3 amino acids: CSAPKLDLLAKNIQYF. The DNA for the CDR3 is TGCAGTGCCCCTAAACTGGATTTGCTAGCCAAAAACATTCAGTACTTC.

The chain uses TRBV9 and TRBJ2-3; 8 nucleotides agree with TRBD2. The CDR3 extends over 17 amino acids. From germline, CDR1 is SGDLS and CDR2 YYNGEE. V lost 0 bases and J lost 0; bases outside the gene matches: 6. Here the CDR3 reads CASSVDGAGGSTDTQYF. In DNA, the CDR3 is TGTGCCAGCAGCGTAGACGGGGCGGGGGGTAGCACAGATACGCAGTATTTT.

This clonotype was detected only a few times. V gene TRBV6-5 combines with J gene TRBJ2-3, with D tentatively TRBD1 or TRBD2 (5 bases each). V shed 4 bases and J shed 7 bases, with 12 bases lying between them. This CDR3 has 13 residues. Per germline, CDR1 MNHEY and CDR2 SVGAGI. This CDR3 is CASSLGEQNTQYF. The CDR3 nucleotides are TGTGCCAGCAGTTTGGGGGAGCAAAATACGCAGTATTTT.

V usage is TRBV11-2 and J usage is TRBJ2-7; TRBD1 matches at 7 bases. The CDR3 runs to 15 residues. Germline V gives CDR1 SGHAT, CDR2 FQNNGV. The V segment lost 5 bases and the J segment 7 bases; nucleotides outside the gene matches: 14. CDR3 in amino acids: CASSQSRTGYYEQYF. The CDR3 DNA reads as TGTGCCAGCAGCCAAAGTAGGACAGGTTATTATGAGCAGTACTTC.

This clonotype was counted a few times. The CDR3 protein is CSAREQGLGGNEQFF. Written as DNA, the CDR3 is TGCAGTGCTAGAGAACAGGGCCTAGGGGGCAATGAGCAGTTCTTC. This chain joins TRBV20-1 and TRBJ2-1, with D perhaps TRBD1 (6 bases). CDR1 DFQATT and CDR2 SNEGSKA come from the germline V gene (reference sequence). CDR3 size: 15 residues. V was pared by 0 bases and J by 6 bases, with 15 bases between.

CDR3 amino acids: CASFPNLGQGGEGYTF. CDR3 sequence (DNA): TGTGCCAGCTTCCCCAACTTAGGACAGGGTGGGGAGGGCTACACCTTC. The V call is TRBV6-6, the J call TRBJ1-2, with TRBD1 identical over 8 bases. Germline V gene sequence: CDR1 MNHNY, CDR2 SVGAGI (reference sequence). The CDR3 is 16 amino acids. J gave up 8 bases and V 8 bases, and 19 bases lay outside the gene matches.

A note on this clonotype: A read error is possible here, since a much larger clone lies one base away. The DNA of the CDR3 is TGTGCCAGCAGCTTAAACCCGGGTGACGAGCAGTACTTC. Translating it yields CASSLNPGDEQYF. J is TRBJ2-1 and V is TRBV7-3; D gene uncertain. The better agreement between TRBJ2-7 and the DNA end casts doubt on the J call. CDR1 is SGHTA and CDR2 is FQGTGA in the germline V gene. This CDR3 contains 13 residues.

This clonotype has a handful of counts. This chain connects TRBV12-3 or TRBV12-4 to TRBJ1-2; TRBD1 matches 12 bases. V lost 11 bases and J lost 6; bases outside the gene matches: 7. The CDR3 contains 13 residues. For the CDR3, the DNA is TGTGCCTGTCGGGACAGGGGGCAAGATGGCTACACCTTC. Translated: CACRDRGQDGYTF.

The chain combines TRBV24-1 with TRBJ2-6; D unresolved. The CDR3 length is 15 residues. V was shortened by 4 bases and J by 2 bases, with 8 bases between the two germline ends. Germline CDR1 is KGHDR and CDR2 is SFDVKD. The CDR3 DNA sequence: TGTGCCACCAGTGAAGGCTATACTGGGGCCAACGTCCTGACTTTC. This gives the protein CATSEGYTGANVLTF.